This T cell receptor beta chain was captured by sequencing in a study of T cells in localized non-small cell lung cancer (dated by TCRdb to about 2020). Study-wide context: Comparing tumors with uninvolved tumor-adjacent lungs, the study looked at the T cell repertoires of around 250 patients with early-stage NSCLC. The cohort was made up of approximately 250 treatment-naive NSCLC patients whose localized lung tumors had been resected. NSCLC patients had a mean age of roughly 66 years, and around 130 were male and nearly 110 female. Overall study results and their limits: Because multi-region sequencing of the tumors was not done, intratumor heterogeneity could not be ruled out. Of the top 100 tumor clones, a median of approximately 60 were detected in paired uninvolved adjacent lung; about 26 were also among that lung's top 100. Longer overall survival was associated with higher blood T cell density, whereas shorter survival was associated with higher adjacent-lung clonality. Uninvolved tumor-adjacent lung showed the highest T cell clonality, higher than tumor, which suggests more focused antigenic responses in the uninvolved tumor-adjacent lung. Because the study design was exploratory, TCR variables were selected using unadjusted p-values without false-discovery rate correction.

At diagnosis, peripheral blood, uninvolved tumor-adjacent lung and tumor were collected and stored as a combination of fresh-frozen and FFPE material. For TCR repertoire profiling, blood samples were analyzed in the form of peripheral blood mononuclear cells. Reading the germline V gene gives CDR1 SQVTM and CDR2 ANQGSEA. V sheds 6 bases and J sheds 4 bases, leaving 9 bases between their ends. The CDR3 sequence holds 11 residues, the cysteine and phenylalanine included. The kept DNA is CDR3 alone, 33 bases in frame from the first base. TCR beta CDR3 regions were sequenced from DNA using the immunoSEQ Assay. The original methods were these. T cell density was computed as TCR beta template counts normalized to usable DNA estimated by amplifying housekeeping genes. The preseqR package was used to estimate richness by extrapolating to 400,000 templates for PBMC samples and to 120,000 templates for tissue samples. Clonality was defined by subtracting Pielou's evenness from one. Differential abundance testing on productive amino-acid clonotypes, with a minimum total count of 5 and an alpha of 0.1, was used to identify tissue-enriched TCRs. The Jaccard Index and the Morisita Overlap Index were used to quantify repertoire overlap between compartments. GLIPH clustered TCR beta CDR3s with public tetramer-defined viral CDR3s; viral motifs required at least three viral sequences plus V-gene enrichment. TCRdb took this table from immuneACCESS and kept in-frame rearrangements with V and J called. Such tables lack part of the clones; where checked against another copy, unresolved V genes explain under half of the gap, and the rest is unexplained. That table supplies the V and J calls and clone size; D and trimming were determined from the DNA. The sample table holds some 51,000 clones, of which roughly 88% were seen once. The top ten hold about 5% of the sample.

Of note for this clone: Its cognate antigen has yet to be identified. No much larger clone exists at a distance of one base, and base qualities are not known.

This clonotype was sampled from a woman aged 35 to 75 with stage I lung adenocarcinoma. The rearranged chain carries TRBV29-1 and TRBJ1-1; TRBD1 might be the D gene, on 6 matching bases. The sequencing here drew on peripheral blood, taken before any cancer treatment. The nucleotide sequence reads as follows: TGCAGCGTCCCCAGGGGCACTGAAGCTTTCTTT. It codes for CSVPRGTEAFF.